This T cell receptor beta chain was identified in a study of human T cells and chemical hapten exposure. Time point: patch test 2, 6 weeks after DPC sensitization. The sample's treatment: therapeutic diphenylcyclopropenone sensitization with weekly scalp DPC. This clonotype was picked up many times. TCRdb independently ran MiXCR on the RACE reads; one entry per CDR3 protein. This sample has a few hundred thousand distinct CDR3 sequences, with nearly 6.5% found just once. The receptor was derived from a woman in her late teens or twenties with alopecia areata. Some clones in this sample may be carry-over from other donors' samples. The sample consisted of whole blood, taken in connection with sensitization to the hapten diphenylcyclopropenone (DPC).

Written as DNA, the CDR3 is TGTGCCAGCATCGCGGGGGTCTATCAGCCCCAGCATTTT. It is translated as CASIAGVYQPQHF. V gene TRBV2 combines with J gene TRBJ1-5, with D tentatively TRBD1 (5 bases). Per the germline V gene, CDR1 is SNHLY and CDR2 is FYNNEI. V lost 7 bases to trimming and J lost 5 bases, with 12 bases between them. This CDR3 contains 13 residues.